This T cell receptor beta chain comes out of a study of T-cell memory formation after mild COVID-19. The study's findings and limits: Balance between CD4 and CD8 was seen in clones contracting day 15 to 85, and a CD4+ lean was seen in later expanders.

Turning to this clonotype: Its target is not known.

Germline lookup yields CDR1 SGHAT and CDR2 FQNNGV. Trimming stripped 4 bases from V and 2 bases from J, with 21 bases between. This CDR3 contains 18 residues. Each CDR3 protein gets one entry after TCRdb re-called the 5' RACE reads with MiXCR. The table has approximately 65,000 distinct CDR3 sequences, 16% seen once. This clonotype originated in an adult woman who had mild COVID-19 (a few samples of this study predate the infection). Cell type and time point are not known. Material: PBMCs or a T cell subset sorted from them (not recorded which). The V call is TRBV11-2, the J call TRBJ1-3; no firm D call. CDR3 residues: CASSSSTVYGPAGNTIYF. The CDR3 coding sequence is TGTGCCAGCAGCTCCTCAACCGTATACGGGCCGGCTGGAAACACCATATATTTT.